The 19 T cell receptor beta chains listed next were all sequenced from one sample in a study of tumor-infiltrating lymphocytes in glioblastoma multiforme. TCR beta libraries were built from RNA through three nested multiplex PCR rounds using modified ARM-PCR. TCRdb independently ran MiXCR on the multiplex PCR reads; one entry per CDR3 protein. The table includes nearly 8,500 distinct CDR3 sequences, 65% to 75% detected once. The sample taken for sequencing was brain tumor tissue. These receptors all come from a male donor with glioblastoma.

Comments on this clonotype: The DNA is omitted, as the CDR3 cannot be located on it reliably, and the CDR3 follows TCRdb's listing. This sequence joins TRBV11-1 and TRBJ1-2; the table names TRBD1, a call not compared with the DNA. CDR1 is SGHAT and CDR2 is FQDESV in the germline V gene (reference sequence). 21 amino acids form the CDR3, both terminal residues included. The CDR3 sequence: CASSFHICSARRDSVNYGYTF.

On this clonotype: One end of the junction varies from germline; a read error may be responsible. This chain joins TRBV5-4 and TRBJ1-6, with 8 bases matching TRBD1. CDR1 is SGHNT, CDR2 YYREEE, per germline (reference sequence). CDR3 size: 16 residues. The CDR3 spells CASSSDREENNPPLHF. CDR3 nucleotides: TGTGCCAGCAGCTCGGACAGGGAGGAGAATAATCCACCCCTCCACTTT.

As concerns this clonotype: An end of the junction differs from the germline gene, which may be a read error. The rearrangement links TRBV11-2 to TRBJ1-5, with a possible D match to TRBD1 (6 bases). This CDR3 region has 13 residues. CDR1 is SGHAT, CDR2 FQNNGV, per germline. The DNA for the CDR3 is TGTGCCAGTAGCTCACTGGTGGACAGTAGCCGGCATTTT. Protein product: CASSSLVDSSRHF.

The CDR3 loop reads CASSPATYRGAPLHF. The CDR3 DNA follows: TGTGCCAGCAGCCCGGCGACCTACAGAGGGGCACCCCTCCACTTT. V gene TRBV11-2 combines with J gene TRBJ1-6, with D perhaps matching TRBD1 (5 bases). CDR1 is SGHAT, CDR2 FQNNGV, per germline. This CDR3 comprises 15 residues. The V end was cut by 5 bases, the J end by 11 bases, with 19 bases between.

Remarks on this clonotype: The missing conserved phenylalanine or tryptophan at the end of this CDR3 makes a read error likely. The chain couples TRBV11-2 to TRBJ2-5, with D hard to call. V was cut by 0 bases and J by 2 bases, with 13 bases left in between. Germline CDR1 is SGHAT and CDR2 is FQNNGV. CDR3 length: 16 residues. CDR3 sequence reads: CASSLDTPAKQETQYS. CDR3 nucleotides: TGTGCCAGCAGCTTAGATACGCCAGCCAAACAAGAGACCCAGTACTCC.

This clonotype was counted a few times. This could be a read error, since a much larger clone is one nucleotide away. The J gene is TRBJ2-3, the V gene TRBV6-4; D is undetermined. This CDR3 region has 15 residues. Germline CDR1 reads MRHNA; CDR2 reads SNTAGT. The CDR3, as DNA: TGTGTCAGCAGCGACCCGGCATTAGGCACAGATACGCAGTATTTT. Protein sequence: CVSSDPALGTDTQYF.

The CDR3: CASSGTGGGYEQYF. Here the CDR3 DNA reads TGTGCCAGCAGTGGAACAGGGGGAGGCTACGAGCAGTACTTC. The V and J genes are TRBV12-3 or TRBV12-4 and TRBJ2-7, with 8 positions matching TRBD1. CDR3 length: 14 residues. With V trimmed by 5 bases and J by 3 bases, 6 bases remained unmatched.

The V call is TRBV5-4, the J call TRBJ2-3; D gene ambiguous. CDR1 and CDR2 from the germline V gene are SGHNT and YYREEE (reference sequence). This CDR3 region has 15 residues. Trimming took off 0 bases at V and 2 bases at J, with 10 bases between the two ends. CDR3 sequence: CASSLESRTTDTQYF. CDR3 DNA sequence: TGTGCCAGCAGCTTGGAGAGTAGAACCACAGATACGCAGTATTTT. The whole variable domain, filled in from reference TRBV5-4 and TRBJ2-3, reads ETGVTQSPTHLIKTRGQQVTLRCSSQSGHNTVSWYQQALGQGPQFIFQYYREEENGRGNFPPRFSGLQFPNYSSELNVNALELDDSALYLCASSLESRTTDTQYFGPGTRLTVL.

On this clonotype itself: The conserved phenylalanine or tryptophan normally closing the CDR3 is absent here, so this likely arose from a read error. The chain recombines TRBV7-9 with TRBJ1-2, with D unresolved. The CDR3 runs 13 residues. Germline assignment: CDR1 SEHNR and CDR2 FQNEAQ (reference sequence). The CDR3 protein is CDSSLEGPYGYTS. For the CDR3, the DNA is TGTGACAGCAGCTTAGAAGGGCCCTATGGCTACACCTCC.

This clonotype was detected many times. V is TRBV6-6 and J is TRBJ2-1; 8 bases agree with TRBD2. Trimming took 7 bases from V and 4 from J; bases not matched to a gene: 18. The CDR3 covers 18 residues. Germline V gene sequence: CDR1 MNHNY, CDR2 SVGAGI (reference sequence). CDR3: CASTLKRLMAGGYNEQFF. DNA for the CDR3: TGTGCCAGCACCCTCAAGCGGTTAATGGCGGGAGGATACAATGAGCAGTTCTTC.

V is TRBV6-6 and J is TRBJ2-1; 7 bases are a match to TRBD1. CDR3 length: 17 residues. V was pared by 0 bases and J by 5 bases, with 10 bases of the junction left unmatched. CDR1 is MNHNY and CDR2 is SVGAGI in the germline V gene (reference sequence). The CDR3 reads CASSYSSETGAHNEQFF. CDR3 nucleotide sequence: TGTGCCAGCAGTTACTCCTCCGAAACAGGGGCCCACAATGAGCAGTTCTTC.

With regard to this clonotype: The junction does not match germline at one end; this may be a read error. V is TRBV5-1 and J is TRBJ2-1, with a tentative D call TRBD1 (5 bases). This CDR3 is 14 amino acids long. Germline V gene sequence: CDR1 SGHRS, CDR2 YFSETQ. The CDR3 DNA is TGCGCCAGCAGCAGTGGACAAAATTACAATGAACAGTTCTTC. This codes for CASSSGQNYNEQFF.

A few counts support this clonotype. The junction departs from the called germline gene at one end, perhaps through a read error. This chain links TRBV12-3 or TRBV12-4 with TRBJ2-3, with 13 nucleotides matching TRBD2. The CDR3 is 15 amino acids. The CDR3 bases are TGTGCCAGCAGTGGACTAGCGGGAGTGGACGATACGCAATATTTT. As protein: CASSGLAGVDDTQYF.

The V and J genes are TRBV6-1 and TRBJ1-1; a weak D match, TRBD1 (5 bases). The CDR3 sequence is 14 residues long. From germline, CDR1 is MNHNS and CDR2 SASEGT. V dropped 6 bases and J dropped 1 base, with 12 bases sitting between them. This CDR3 is CASSEGIENTEAFF. The CDR3 DNA follows: TGTGCCAGCAGCGAGGGGATCGAGAACACTGAAGCTTTCTTT.

This clonotype appeared a single time. The chain recombines TRBV12-3 or TRBV12-4 with TRBJ2-7; 8 bases are shared with TRBD1. The CDR3 has 14 amino acids. V lost 7 bases to trimming and J lost 5 bases; unmatched junction nucleotides: 10. The CDR3 bases are TGTGCCAGCACCCGGACAGGGCCCCTTAACGAGCAGTACTTC. Translated: CASTRTGPLNEQYF.

Worth noting for this clonotype: The junction differs from germline at one of its ends, possibly a read error. This sequence joins TRBV29-1 and TRBJ2-7, with D hard to call. Germline V gene data show CDR1 as SQVTM and CDR2 as ANQGSEA. This CDR3 comprises 13 residues. The CDR3 region has the DNA TGCAGCGTCCAAACTATCGATTCCTACAAGCAGTACTTC. Translating it yields CSVQTIDSYKQYF.

This clonotype is medium-sized in the sample. The V call is TRBV20-1, the J call TRBJ2-7; 9 positions agree with TRBD1. Germline lookup yields CDR1 DFQATT and CDR2 SNEGSKA (reference sequence). The CDR3 consists of 14 residues. V was clipped by 6 bases and J by 0 bases; unmatched bases: 6. DNA of the CDR3: TGCAGTGCGCCGGGACAGGGAACCTCCTACGAGCAGTACTTC. It translates to CSAPGQGTSYEQYF.

Details on this clonotype: In this CDR3 the conserved last residue, phenylalanine or tryptophan, is missing, so a read error is likely. The chain carries TRBV6-1 and TRBJ2-1; the D gene is possibly TRBD1 (5 bases). Germline loops: CDR1 MNHNS, CDR2 SASEGT. V gave up 6 bases and J gave up 6 bases, with 15 bases separating them. The CDR3 has 14 residues. CDR3 nucleotide sequence: TGTGCCAGCAGAGTGAGTACAGGCTCCAATGAGCAGTTCTTA. Protein product: CASRVSTGSNEQFL.

This clonotype appeared a few times. The rearrangement joins TRBV11-1 to TRBJ2-1; D possibly corresponds to TRBD1 (6 bases). The V end was cut by 1 base, the J end by 8 bases, with 15 bases between. CDR1 and CDR2 from the germline V gene are SGHAT and FQDESV (reference sequence). The CDR3 runs 15 residues. The CDR3: CASSLGGRGLDEQFF. CDR3 DNA: TGTGCCAGCAGCTTAGGGGGCAGGGGTTTGGATGAGCAGTTCTTC.